Presented here are 20 T cell receptor beta chains from one specimen sequenced in a study of cytomegalovirus exposure and HLA in healthy donors. The PCR employed 60 Vbeta primers together with 13 Jbeta primers. The protocol was immunoSEQ multiplex PCR, while the TCRdb copy is restricted to in-frame clones and leaves out a portion. The sample yields about 210,000 clones, about 85% seen once. Material for sequencing was PBMCs. These receptors were obtained from a girl aged 2-10 years in good health and CMV-seronegative.

This chain uses TRBV25-1 with TRBJ2-7; tentative D call: TRBD1 (5 bases). The CDR3 covers 18 residues. Deletions cut 2 bases from V and 4 bases from J, with 24 bases between. Germline assignment: CDR1 MGHDK and CDR2 SYGVNS. The chain's CDR3 is CASSEPAERFSGKYEQYF. The CDR3 nucleotides read TGTGCCAGCAGTGAACCCGCCGAACGGTTCTCAGGGAAGTACGAGCAGTACTTC.

A remark on this clone: The conserved phenylalanine or tryptophan is not found at the CDR3 terminus, so this likely reflects a read error. The chain links TRBV6-1 to TRBJ1-2, with D unresolved. V was clipped by 8 bases and J by 8 bases, with 18 bases between them. Germline CDR1 MNHNS, CDR2 SASEGT. The CDR3 totals 13 residues. CDR3 in DNA: TGTGCCAGCGAGTGGGCGGACCTATGGGGCTACACCCTC. It specifies CASEWADLWGYTL.

This chain links TRBV21-1 with TRBJ2-7; the tabulated D call, TRBD1, remains unverified against the DNA. TRBV21-1 is a recognized pseudogene. The CDR3 has 18 amino acids. In DNA, the CDR3 is TGTGCCAGCATTTTGTTCGACGTGACAGGGGGCCCCTCCTACGAGCAGTACTTC. Its translation is CASILFDVTGGPSYEQYF.

The rearrangement joins TRBV27 to TRBJ2-1; D may be TRBD2 (6 bases). The CDR3 has 15 residues. V lost 4 bases, J lost 4 bases, and 14 bases lay in between. Per the germline V gene, CDR1 is MNHEY and CDR2 is SMNVEV (reference sequence). CDR3 DNA sequence: TGTGCCAGCAGTTCCCCTTTTCGGGGGTACAATGAGCAGTTCTTC. Protein product: CASSSPFRGYNEQFF.

This clone was observed a single time. This sequence joins TRBV2 and TRBJ1-1; weak D call: TRBD1 (6 bases). Germline-derived CDR1 and CDR2 are SNHLY and FYNNEI. V shed 4 bases and J shed 11 bases, with 20 bases lying between them. The CDR3 totals 14 residues. CDR3 in DNA: TGTGCCAGCAGTGGTCTCCGACAGGTGGTTGTCGCTTTCTTT. Protein sequence: CASSGLRQVVVAFF.

V is TRBV9 and J is TRBJ2-1; 8 positions agree with TRBD1. The J segment lost 0 bases and the V segment lost 0 bases, leaving 14 bases of the junction unmatched. Per the germline V gene, CDR1 is SGDLS and CDR2 is YYNGEE. The CDR3 contains 20 residues. The CDR3 DNA reads TGTGCCAGCAGCGTAGAGGGGGGACCTACAGGGGGGAGCTCCTACAATGAGCAGTTCTTC. Translated: CASSVEGGPTGGSSYNEQFF.

The chain has TRBV6-1 and TRBJ2-1, with TRBD2 identical over 8 bases. The V gene's germline CDR1 is MNHNS and CDR2 SASEGT. There are 13 residues in the CDR3. V trimming: 5 bases; J trimming: 6 bases; junction bases outside the gene matches: 3. The CDR3 sequence: CASSRGTSNEQFF. The CDR3 DNA sequence: TGTGCCAGCAGTCGAGGGACTAGCAATGAGCAGTTCTTC.

Written as DNA, the CDR3 is TGTGCCAGCAGGGCGGGACAGGGGGCAGGAGACATTCAGTACTTC. It encodes CASRAGQGAGDIQYF. V usage is TRBV5-4 and J usage is TRBJ2-4, with 12 bases matching TRBD1. Germline V gene sequence: CDR1 SGHNT, CDR2 YYREEE (reference sequence). The CDR3 is made up of 15 amino acids. Trimming at V came to 5 bases and at J to 8 bases, leaving 8 bases not matched to a gene.

With respect to this clone: The sample has other DNA sequences that encode this CDR3 too. The V call is TRBV29-1, the J call TRBJ2-7; 8 bases are a match to TRBD2. Looked up from germline, CDR1 is SQVTM and CDR2 is ANQGSEA. This CDR3 has 12 residues. V shed 1 base, J shed 4 bases, and the junction held 0 bases outside the gene matches. The CDR3 sequence: CSVEGGGYEQYF. The CDR3 DNA sequence: TGCAGCGTTGAAGGCGGGGGGTACGAGCAGTACTTC.

V is TRBV19 and J is TRBJ1-5, with D hard to call. The V and J ends lost 5 bases and 3 bases respectively, with 8 bases between them. CDR1 and CDR2 from the germline V gene are LNHDA and SQIVND (reference sequence). This CDR3 is built from 13 residues. The CDR3 DNA follows: TGTGCCAGTAGTGGTGGGCCCAATCAGCCCCAGCATTTT. This sequence encodes CASSGGPNQPQHF. Together with reference TRBV19 and TRBJ1-5, the CDR3 gives the full variable domain: DGGITQSPKYLFRKEGQNVTLSCEQNLNHDAMYWYRQDPGQGLRLIYYSQIVNDFQKGDIAEGYSVSREKKESFPLTVTSAQKNPTAFYLCASSGGPNQPQHFGDGTRLSIL.

The J gene is TRBJ2-2, the V gene TRBV6-6; no clear D gene. Germline V gives CDR1 MNHNY, CDR2 SVGAGI (reference sequence). The CDR3 extends over 13 amino acids. Trimming took off 7 bases at V and 3 bases at J, with 9 bases between the two ends. CDR3 sequence (DNA): TGTGCCAGCAACCACGGTGACACCGGGGAGCTGTTTTTT. As protein: CASNHGDTGELFF.

CDR3 sequence reads: CASSLRDYEQYF. The CDR3 nucleotides read TGTGCCAGCAGTTTACGGGACTACGAGCAGTACTTC. The chain recombines TRBV27 with TRBJ2-5; perhaps TRBD2 as D (5 bases). The assigned J gene may be wrong: the sequence end matches TRBJ2-7 better. Per the germline V gene, CDR1 is MNHEY and CDR2 is SMNVEV (reference sequence). This CDR3 contains 12 residues.

The CDR3 region is CASSSTTTNEKLFF. CDR3 coding DNA: TGCGCCAGCAGCTCCACTACAACTAATGAAAAACTGTTTTTT. The chain combines TRBV5-1 with TRBJ1-4; no firm D call. Trimming left V 3 bases short and J 0 bases short, with 6 bases between. The CDR3 is 14 amino acids. CDR1 is SGHRS, CDR2 YFSETQ, per germline.

This clone was counted once. V gene TRBV30 combines with J gene TRBJ1-4; TRBD1 agrees at 9 bases. V lost 3 bases, J lost 8 bases, and 10 bases stayed unmatched. Germline CDR1 GTSNPN, CDR2 SVGIG (reference sequence). The CDR3 extends over 15 amino acids. Here the CDR3 DNA reads TGTGCCTGGAGGCTGACAGGGGGAAGGAGGGAAAAACTGTTTTTT. Translating gives CAWRLTGGRREKLFF.

V and J are TRBV9 and TRBJ2-1; D gene ambiguous. The CDR3 runs to 17 residues. V gave up 3 bases and J gave up 4 bases, with 20 bases separating them. Germline CDR1 reads SGDLS; CDR2 reads YYNGEE. The CDR3 loop is CASSDFSKLLQYNEQFF. The CDR3 DNA sequence: TGTGCCAGCAGCGATTTTAGCAAGCTACTACAATACAATGAGCAGTTCTTC.

The chain combines TRBV18 with TRBJ1-2; 12 positions agree with TRBD1. This CDR3 is 15 amino acids long. Germline V lookup: CDR1 KGHSH, CDR2 LQKENI. J was trimmed by 7 bases and V by 3 bases; bases with no gene match: 6. The CDR3 DNA follows: TGTGCCAGCTCACCGAGGGACAGGGGGCGCGGTGGCTACACCTTC. Its protein is CASSPRDRGRGGYTF. Using reference TRBV18 and TRBJ1-2 for the parts outside the CDR3, the full variable domain is NAGVMQNPRHLVRRRGQEARLRCSPMKGHSHVYWYRQLPEEGLKFMVYLQKENIIDESGMPKERFSAEFPKEGPSILRIQQVVRGDSAAYFCASSPRDRGRGGYTFGSGTRLTVV.

The gene calls are TRBV19 and TRBJ2-2; a possible D gene is TRBD1 (5 bases). The length of the CDR3 is 14 residues. Germline-derived CDR1 and CDR2 are LNHDA and SQIVND (reference sequence). The germline V and J ends were trimmed by 10 bases and 5 bases, with 17 bases remaining between them. Here the CDR3 DNA reads TGTGCCACAAACCCGGAAGGACAAACCGGGGAGCTGTTTTTT. This encodes CATNPEGQTGELFF.

The table lists this clone with a few counts. The chain employs TRBV7-6 and TRBJ1-1, with TRBD1 matching over 9 bases. Trimming removed 4 bases from V and 4 bases from J; junction bases left unmatched: 10. This CDR3 contains 16 residues. Germline lookup yields CDR1 SGHVS and CDR2 FNYEAQ. The CDR3 sequence is CASSYGTGLITTEAFF. The CDR3 DNA follows: TGTGCCAGCAGCTACGGGACAGGGCTGATAACCACTGAAGCTTTCTTT.

The rearrangement links TRBV11-1 to TRBJ1-2; D is possibly TRBD1 (5 bases). The germline gives CDR1 SGHAT, CDR2 FQDESV (reference sequence). V was pared by 3 bases and J by 7 bases, with 12 bases between. The CDR3 runs 13 residues. CDR3 amino acids: CASSFDSKSGYTF. The CDR3 DNA sequence: TGTGCCAGCAGCTTCGACAGCAAGAGTGGCTACACCTTC. The full variable domain, its missing parts supplied by reference TRBV11-1 and TRBJ1-2, is EAEVAQSPRYKITEKSQAVAFWCDPISGHATLYWYRQILGQGPELLVQFQDESVVDDSQLPKDRFSAERLKGVDSTLKIQPAELGDSAMYLCASSFDSKSGYTFGSGTRLTVV.

The chain recombines TRBV6-6 with TRBJ1-1; 7 bases map to TRBD1. The CDR3 extends over 14 amino acids. CDR1 and CDR2 from the germline V gene are MNHNY and SVGAGI (reference sequence). The V gene end was trimmed by 6 bases and the J gene end by 1 base; junction bases not matched to a gene: 5. The CDR3, as DNA: TGTGCCAGCAGGAACCCAGGGGGGAACACTGAAGCTTTCTTT. As protein: CASRNPGGNTEAFF.